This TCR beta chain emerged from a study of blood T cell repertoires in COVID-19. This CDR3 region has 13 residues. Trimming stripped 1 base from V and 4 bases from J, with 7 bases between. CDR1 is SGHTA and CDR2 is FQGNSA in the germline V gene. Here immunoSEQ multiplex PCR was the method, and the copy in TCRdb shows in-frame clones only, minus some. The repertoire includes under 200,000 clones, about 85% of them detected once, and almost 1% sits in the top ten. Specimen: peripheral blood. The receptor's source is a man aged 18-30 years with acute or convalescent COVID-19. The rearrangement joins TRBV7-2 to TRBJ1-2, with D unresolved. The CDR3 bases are TGTGCCAGCAGCTTAGAGAGGTCCTATGGCTACACCTTC. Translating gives CASSLERSYGYTF.